The 26 T cell receptor beta chains in this list originate from one sample, sequenced in a study of cytomegalovirus exposure and HLA in healthy donors. Vbeta (60) and Jbeta (13) primers were used in the PCR. Clones were sequenced by immunoSEQ multiplex PCR, and TCRdb holds only the in-frame ones, with some missing. The sample lists more than 60,000 clones, about 76% occurring once. The sequencing input was PBMCs. The receptors were gathered from a man younger than 30 in good health and CMV-seronegative.

V gene TRBV9 combines with J gene TRBJ1-3; D is undetermined. The CDR3 spans 15 residues. V lost 0 bases and J 3 bases, leaving 10 bases between the germline ends. Germline CDR1 is SGDLS and CDR2 is YYNGEE. CDR3 DNA: TGTGCCAGCAGCGTAGCCCCCTCCTTTGGAAACACCATATATTTT. Translated, it gives CASSVAPSFGNTIYF.

This CDR3 is CASSLSWTGGTETQYF. The CDR3 bases are TGTGCCAGCAGTTTATCCTGGACAGGGGGTACAGAGACCCAGTACTTC. The chain couples TRBV27 to TRBJ2-5; 10 bases map to TRBD1. The V gene's germline CDR1 is MNHEY and CDR2 SMNVEV (reference sequence). The CDR3 extends over 16 amino acids. The J segment lost 4 bases and the V segment lost 0 bases, leaving 5 bases of the junction unmatched.

This clone was seen a handful of times. The genes are TRBV18 and TRBJ2-7; 10 bases are a match to TRBD2. Germline CDR1 KGHSH, CDR2 LQKENI. Trimming removed 6 bases from V and 6 bases from J; junction bases left unmatched: 5. The CDR3 length is 13 residues. The CDR3 nucleotides are TGTGCCAGCTCCGCGGGACTAGCGAGCGAGCAGTACGTC. Translating it yields CASSAGLASEQYV.

The J gene is TRBJ2-5, the V gene TRBV6-5; D possibly corresponds to TRBD2 (7 bases). CDR1 is MNHEY and CDR2 is SVGAGI in the germline V gene. V was pared by 8 bases and J by 6 bases, with 16 bases between. This CDR3 is built from 13 residues. CDR3 nucleotides: TGTGCCAGCCACGGGGGGCCCGGACAGACCCAGTACTTC. This codes for CASHGGPGQTQYF.

In this sample, this clone turned up a few times. The chain carries TRBV7-8 and TRBJ2-1, with 7 bases lining up with TRBD2. Germline values: CDR1 SGHVS, CDR2 FQNEAQ. This CDR3 has 13 amino acids. The V and J ends lost 5 bases and 10 bases, in that order; junction bases with no gene match: 8. CDR3 in DNA: TGTGCCAGCAGCACGAGCGGGATCGGAGAGCAGTTCTTC. It specifies CASSTSGIGEQFF. Full variable domain (rest looked up from reference TRBV7-8 and TRBJ2-1): GAGVSQSPRYKVAKRGQDVALRCDPISGHVSLFWYQQALGQGPEFLTYFQNEAQLDKSGLPSDRFFAERPEGSVSTLKIQRTQQEDSAVYLCASSTSGIGEQFFGPGTRLTVL.

The chain is built from TRBV30 and TRBJ1-1; D is uncertain. The germline V gene encodes CDR1 GTSNPN and CDR2 SVGIG (reference sequence). The CDR3 loop spans 14 amino acids. The V and J ends lost 4 bases and 1 base respectively, with 13 bases between them. CDR3 bases: TGTGCCTGGACCGCCGGGAATTCGAACACTGAAGCTTTCTTT. It yields the protein CAWTAGNSNTEAFF.

The chain employs TRBV7-2 and TRBJ2-6; the D gene is possibly TRBD2 (6 bases). Germline V gene sequence: CDR1 SGHTA, CDR2 FQGNSA. The V and J ends lost 4 bases and 0 bases respectively, with 16 bases between them. This CDR3 comprises 18 residues. The CDR3 loop reads CASSWRRGSSSGANVLTF. The CDR3 DNA sequence: TGTGCCAGCAGCTGGAGGAGGGGAAGTAGCTCTGGGGCCAACGTCCTGACTTTC.

The chain joins TRBV6-1 to TRBJ1-6; 11 nucleotides agree with TRBD1. Germline V gene data show CDR1 as MNHNS and CDR2 as SASEGT. The CDR3 is 14 residues long. V lost 6 bases to trimming and J lost 6 bases; unmatched junction nucleotides: 1. CDR3 protein: CASRGQGGNSPLHF. CDR3 in DNA: TGTGCCAGCAGGGGACAGGGGGGTAATTCACCCCTCCACTTT.

A few counts support this clone. The chain uses TRBV29-1 and TRBJ2-1; 7 nucleotides agree with TRBD1. The CDR3 is 14 residues long. After removal of 5 bases from V and 9 bases from J, the junction contained 13 bases not matched to a gene. CDR1 is SQVTM, CDR2 ANQGSEA, per germline. The CDR3 sequence is CSVRSPTGLVEQFF. DNA of the CDR3: TGCAGCGTTCGATCGCCGACAGGGTTGGTTGAGCAGTTCTTC.

The chain couples TRBV4-2 to TRBJ1-6; 7 bases fit TRBD1. Looked up from germline, CDR1 is LGHNA and CDR2 is YNFKEQ. This CDR3 has 15 residues. The V gene end was trimmed by 0 bases and the J gene end by 9 bases; junction bases not matched to a gene: 5. This chain's CDR3 is CASSQDSGGISPLHF. The DNA of the CDR3 is TGTGCCAGCAGCCAAGATTCAGGGGGAATTTCACCCCTCCACTTT.

This clone appeared a single time. The V call is TRBV2, the J call TRBJ2-5, with 7 bases aligning to TRBD1. The DNA end favors TRBJ2-7, so the J call may be wrong. Germline V gives CDR1 SNHLY, CDR2 FYNNEI. The length of the CDR3 is 15 residues. CDR3 coding DNA: TGTGCCAGCAGTGACACCGGGACAGACTCCTACGAGCAGTACTTC. Translation gives CASSDTGTDSYEQYF.

The V and J genes are TRBV2 and TRBJ2-2; 7 bases agree with TRBD1. Trimming cost V 7 bases and J 1 base; bases outside gene matches: 3. The germline V gene encodes CDR1 SNHLY and CDR2 FYNNEI. The CDR3 runs to 14 residues. The CDR3 here is CASIQGENTGELFF. DNA for the CDR3: TGTGCCAGCATTCAGGGGGAGAACACCGGGGAGCTGTTTTTT.

The rearrangement links TRBV30 to TRBJ2-7, with 9 nucleotides matching TRBD1. The V gene's germline CDR1 is GTSNPN and CDR2 SVGIG (reference sequence). V lost 5 bases, J lost 1 base, and 6 bases stayed unmatched. The CDR3 has 14 residues. DNA of the CDR3: TGTGCCTGGGCCACCGGGACAGGGTCCTACGAGCAGTACTTC. It yields the protein CAWATGTGSYEQYF.

The CDR3 region has the DNA TGTGCCAGCAGCTTACTGACAGGGGCGAACTATGGCTACACCTTC. Protein: CASSLLTGANYGYTF. V gene TRBV2 combines with J gene TRBJ1-2, with 8 bases fitting TRBD1. There are 15 residues in the CDR3. V trimming: 6 bases; J trimming: 2 bases; junction bases outside the gene matches: 8. In germline, CDR1 is SNHLY, CDR2 FYNNEI. Based on the CDR3 plus reference TRBV2 and TRBJ1-2, the full variable domain is EPEVTQTPSHQVTQMGQEVILRCVPISNHLYFYWYRQILGQKVEFLVSFYNNEISEKSEIFDDQFSVERPDGSNFTLKIRSTKLEDSAMYFCASSLLTGANYGYTFGSGTRLTVV.

The chain couples TRBV4-2 to TRBJ1-1, with D tentatively TRBD1 (5 bases). The V and J ends lost 3 bases and 3 bases respectively, with 14 bases between them. From germline, CDR1 is LGHNA and CDR2 YNFKEQ. The CDR3 is made up of 15 amino acids. The chain's CDR3 is CASSQAGGDHTEAFF. The CDR3 coding sequence is TGTGCCAGCAGCCAGGCCGGGGGGGACCACACTGAAGCTTTCTTT.

J is TRBJ2-2 and V is TRBV6-6, with D unclear. The CDR3 extends over 15 amino acids. Per germline, CDR1 MNHNY and CDR2 SVGAGI (reference sequence). Trimming cost V 7 bases and J 1 base, with 13 bases left between them. CDR3 sequence: CASNPLSVNTGELFF. CDR3 coding DNA: TGTGCCAGCAATCCCTTATCCGTGAACACCGGGGAGCTGTTTTTT.

The rearrangement links TRBV7-2 to TRBJ2-7; the D gene is possibly TRBD2 (6 bases). CDR3 length: 15 residues. Germline V gene lookup returns CDR1 SGHTA and CDR2 FQGNSA. Trimming removed 5 bases at V and 2 bases at J, with 16 bases between. The CDR3 spells CASSPRDSSPYEQYF. The CDR3 DNA sequence: TGTGCCAGCAGCCCCCGGGACTCTTCCCCCTACGAGCAGTACTTC. Full variable domain (remainder filled in from reference TRBV7-2 and TRBJ2-7): GAGVSQSPSNKVTEKGKDVELRCDPISGHTALYWYRQSLGQGLEFLIYFQGNSAPDKSGLPSDRFSAERTGGSVSTLTIQRTQQEDSAVYLCASSPRDSSPYEQYFGPGTRLTVT.

The chain links TRBV5-6 to TRBJ1-4; 7 nucleotides match TRBD1. V lost 2 bases to trimming and J lost 7 bases; unmatched junction nucleotides: 8. This CDR3 contains 15 residues. Germline-derived CDR1 and CDR2 are SGHDT and YYEEEE. The CDR3: CASSFYDRAVEKLFF. In DNA form, the CDR3 reads TGTGCCAGCAGCTTCTACGACAGGGCTGTTGAAAAACTGTTTTTT.

J is TRBJ1-1 and V is TRBV19; D ambiguous. The CDR3 extends over 11 amino acids. Trimming shortened V by 9 bases and J by 1 base, and 6 bases separated the two germline ends. Per germline, CDR1 LNHDA and CDR2 SQIVND (reference sequence). For the CDR3, the DNA is TGTGCCAGCCGGTGGAACACTGAAGCTTTCTTT. Translated, it gives CASRWNTEAFF.

This clone has more than one count but fewer than ten. The chain links TRBV7-2 to TRBJ2-3, with 8 bases identical to TRBD1. Germline CDR1 is SGHTA and CDR2 is FQGNSA. There are 17 residues in the CDR3. Trimming removed 4 bases from V and 0 bases from J; junction bases left unmatched: 9. CDR3 sequence: CASSSTTGAPSTDTQYF. CDR3 sequence (DNA): TGTGCCAGCAGCTCGACGACAGGGGCACCGAGCACAGATACGCAGTATTTT.

This chain joins TRBV4-3 and TRBJ2-3; possible D gene TRBD2, 6 bases. Trimming removed 4 bases from V and 6 bases from J, with 23 bases in between. The V gene's germline CDR1 is LGHNA and CDR2 YSLEER. CDR3 length: 17 amino acids. The CDR3 here is CASSLRPRSSEGDTQYF. The CDR3 DNA follows: TGCGCCAGCAGCCTACGACCCAGATCCTCGGAGGGGGATACGCAGTATTTT.

The CDR3 region has the DNA TGTGCCAGCTCCCAGGGCAGCACTGAAGCTTTCTTT. This gives the protein CASSQGSTEAFF. The chain couples TRBV7-9 to TRBJ1-1, with D maybe TRBD1 (5 bases). The CDR3 runs 12 residues. Looked up from germline, CDR1 is SEHNR and CDR2 is FQNEAQ (reference sequence). V gave up 8 bases and J gave up 4 bases, with 11 bases separating them.

The genes are TRBV27 and TRBJ2-2; D may be TRBD2 (6 bases). The CDR3 is 16 amino acids. Germline CDR1 is MNHEY and CDR2 is SMNVEV (reference sequence). V lost 6 bases to trimming and J lost 6 bases, with 20 bases between them. The CDR3 DNA follows: TGTGCCAGCAGGCAAGGGACTTCCCTTTTTTCCGGGGAGCTGTTTTTT. Protein: CASRQGTSLFSGELFF.

The chain has TRBV27 and TRBJ1-3, with TRBD1 identical over 10 bases. The CDR3 contains 17 residues. Per germline, CDR1 MNHEY and CDR2 SMNVEV (reference sequence). With V trimmed by 5 bases and J by 4 bases, 11 bases remained unmatched. CDR3 amino acids: CASSPTGQGGSGNTIYF. CDR3 DNA: TGTGCCAGCAGTCCTACCGGACAGGGGGGGTCCGGAAACACCATATATTTT.

In this sample, this clone turned up a few times. CDR3 residues: CASSLDPRGRGQEGEQYV. CDR3 in DNA: TGTGCCAGCAGCTTAGATCCTAGAGGAAGGGGACAGGAGGGAGAGCAGTACGTC. The rearrangement links TRBV11-3 to TRBJ2-7; the match to TRBD1 covers 8 bases. The CDR3 length is 18 residues. With V trimmed by 0 bases and J by 7 bases, 17 bases remained unmatched. Germline V gene sequence: CDR1 SGHNT, CDR2 YENEEA.

In its sample, this clone was seen once. The chain couples TRBV5-1 to TRBJ2-7, with D possibly matching TRBD1 (6 bases). This CDR3 comprises 12 residues. Germline V gene sequence: CDR1 SGHRS, CDR2 YFSETQ. Trimming stripped 5 bases from V and 3 bases from J, with 9 bases between. The CDR3 region has the DNA TGCGCCAGCAGACAGGACAGCTACGAGCAGTACTTC. It codes for CASRQDSYEQYF.